This TCR beta chain was captured in a study of CD4+ T cells in melanoma. Findings and limits, study-wide: In melanoma, neoantigen-specific CD4+ T cells reportedly differed in differentiation state. CD8+ T cell, macrophage and B cell function reportedly correlated with neoantigen-specific CD4+ T cells.

This clone was seen a single time. Its antigen is currently unknown. Looked up from germline, CDR1 is SGHRS and CDR2 is YFSETQ. The CDR3 has 14 amino acids. The V gene end was trimmed by 3 bases and the J gene end by 2 bases; junction bases not matched to a gene: 3. The data were produced by immunoSEQ multiplex PCR, yet TCRdb's version contains in-frame clones alone and is incomplete. The sample holds about 10,000 clones, 50% to 70% seen once. The chain links TRBV5-1 to TRBJ1-1; TRBD1 agrees at 8 bases. Specimen: cells from a culture (not recorded whether cultured in vitro). The receptor was derived from a human donor with melanoma. CDR3 sequence reads: CASSSGQGNTEAFF. CDR3 bases: TGCGCCAGCAGCTCCGGACAGGGCAACACTGAAGCTTTCTTT.